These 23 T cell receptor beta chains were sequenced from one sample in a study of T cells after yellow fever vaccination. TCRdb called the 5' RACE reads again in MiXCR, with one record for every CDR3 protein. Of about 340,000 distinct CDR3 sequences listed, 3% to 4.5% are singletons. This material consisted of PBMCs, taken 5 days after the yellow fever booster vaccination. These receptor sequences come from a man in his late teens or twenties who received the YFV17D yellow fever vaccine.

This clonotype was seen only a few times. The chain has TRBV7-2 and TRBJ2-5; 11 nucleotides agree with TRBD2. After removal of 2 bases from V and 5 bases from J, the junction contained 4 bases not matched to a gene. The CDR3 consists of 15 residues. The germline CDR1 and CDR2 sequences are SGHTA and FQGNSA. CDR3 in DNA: TGTGCCAGCAGCTTAACTAGCGGGGGTGGTGAGACCCAGTACTTC. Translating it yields CASSLTSGGGETQYF.

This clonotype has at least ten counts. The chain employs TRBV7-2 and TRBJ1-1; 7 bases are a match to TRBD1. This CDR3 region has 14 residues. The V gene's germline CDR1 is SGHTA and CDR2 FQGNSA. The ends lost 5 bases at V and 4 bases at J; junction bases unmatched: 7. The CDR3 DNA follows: TGTGCCAGCAGCCCCGAACACAGGGGCACTGAAGCTTTCTTT. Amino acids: CASSPEHRGTEAFF.

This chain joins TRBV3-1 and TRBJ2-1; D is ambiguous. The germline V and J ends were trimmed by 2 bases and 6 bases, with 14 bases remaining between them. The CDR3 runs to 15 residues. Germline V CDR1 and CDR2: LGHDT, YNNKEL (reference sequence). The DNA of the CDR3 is TGTGCCAGCAGCCAAAGTGATCAGATGGTCAATGAGCAGTTCTTC. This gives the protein CASSQSDQMVNEQFF.

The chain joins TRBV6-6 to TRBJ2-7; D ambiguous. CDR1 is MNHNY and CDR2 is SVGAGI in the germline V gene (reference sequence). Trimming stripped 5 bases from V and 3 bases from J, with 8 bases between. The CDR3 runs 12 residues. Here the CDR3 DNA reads TGTGCCAGCAGTGCCTCCAACTACGAGCAGTACGTC. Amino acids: CASSASNYEQYV.

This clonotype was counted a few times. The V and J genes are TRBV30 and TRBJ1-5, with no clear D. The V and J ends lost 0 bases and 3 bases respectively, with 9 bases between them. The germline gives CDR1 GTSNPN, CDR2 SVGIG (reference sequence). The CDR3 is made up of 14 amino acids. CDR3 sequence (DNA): TGTGCCTGGAGTGTTGGCCGACCCAATCAGCCCCAGCATTTT. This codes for CAWSVGRPNQPQHF.

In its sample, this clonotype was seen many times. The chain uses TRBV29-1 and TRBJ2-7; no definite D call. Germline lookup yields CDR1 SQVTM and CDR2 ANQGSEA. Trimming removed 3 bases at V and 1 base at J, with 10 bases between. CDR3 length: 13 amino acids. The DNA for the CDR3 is TGCAGCGTTGATTTGTGGGTATCCTACGAGCAGTACTTC. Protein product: CSVDLWVSYEQYF.

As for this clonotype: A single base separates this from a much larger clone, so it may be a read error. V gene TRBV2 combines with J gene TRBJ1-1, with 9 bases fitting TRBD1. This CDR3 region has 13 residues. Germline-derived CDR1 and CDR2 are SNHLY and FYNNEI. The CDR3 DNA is TGTGCCAGCAGTCCCGGGACAGGGTATGAAGTTTTCTTT. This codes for CASSPGTGYEVFF. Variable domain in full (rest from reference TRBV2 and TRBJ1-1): EPEVTQTPSHQVTQMGQEVILRCVPISNHLYFYWYRQILGQKVEFLVSFYNNEISEKSEIFDDQFSVERPDGSNFTLKIRSTKLEDSAMYFCASSPGTGYEVFFGQGTRLTVV.

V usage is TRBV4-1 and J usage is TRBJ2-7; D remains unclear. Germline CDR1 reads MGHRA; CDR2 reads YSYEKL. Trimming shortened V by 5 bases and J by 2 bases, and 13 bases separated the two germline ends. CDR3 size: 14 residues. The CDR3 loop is CASSAQVGAYEQYV. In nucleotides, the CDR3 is TGCGCCAGCAGCGCCCAGGTTGGGGCCTACGAGCAGTACGTC.

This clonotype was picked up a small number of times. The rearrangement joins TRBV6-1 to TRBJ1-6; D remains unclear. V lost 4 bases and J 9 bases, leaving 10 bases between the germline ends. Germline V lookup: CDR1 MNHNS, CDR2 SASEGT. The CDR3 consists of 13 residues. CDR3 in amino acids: CASSAERSSPLHF. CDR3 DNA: TGTGCCAGCAGTGCGGAAAGGTCTTCACCCCTCCACTTT.

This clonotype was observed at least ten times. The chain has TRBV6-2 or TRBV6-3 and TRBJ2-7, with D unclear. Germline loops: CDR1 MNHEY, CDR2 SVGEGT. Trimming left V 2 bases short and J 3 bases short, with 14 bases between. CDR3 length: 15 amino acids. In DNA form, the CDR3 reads TGTGCCAGCAGTTACAGTCCGGCGGCCTTCTACGAGCAGTACTTC. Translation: CASSYSPAAFYEQYF.

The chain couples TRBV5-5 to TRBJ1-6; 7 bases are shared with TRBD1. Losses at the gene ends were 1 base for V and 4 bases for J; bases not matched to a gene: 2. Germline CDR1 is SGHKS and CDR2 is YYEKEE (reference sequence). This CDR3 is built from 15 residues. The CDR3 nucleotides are TGTGCCAGCAGCTTGACAGGGGCTTATAATTCACCCCTCCACTTT. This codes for CASSLTGAYNSPLHF.

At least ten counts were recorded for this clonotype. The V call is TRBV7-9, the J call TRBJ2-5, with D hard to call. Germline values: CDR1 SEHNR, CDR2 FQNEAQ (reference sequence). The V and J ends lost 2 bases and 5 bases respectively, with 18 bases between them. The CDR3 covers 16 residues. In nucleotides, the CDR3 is TGTGCCAGCAGCTTACGAAGGGTGGCCCTGGGGGAGACCCAGTACTTC. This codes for CASSLRRVALGETQYF.

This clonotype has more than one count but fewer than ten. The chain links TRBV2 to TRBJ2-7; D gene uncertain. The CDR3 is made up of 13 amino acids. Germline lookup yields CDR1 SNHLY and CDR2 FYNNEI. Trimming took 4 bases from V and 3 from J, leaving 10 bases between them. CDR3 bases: TGTGCCAGCAGTGGTAACAGCCTCTACGAGCAGTACGTC. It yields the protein CASSGNSLYEQYV.

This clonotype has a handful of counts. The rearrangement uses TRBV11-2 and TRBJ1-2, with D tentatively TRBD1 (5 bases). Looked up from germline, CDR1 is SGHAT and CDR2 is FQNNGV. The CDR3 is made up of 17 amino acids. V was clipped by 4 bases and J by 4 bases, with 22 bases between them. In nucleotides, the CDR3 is TGTGCCAGCAGCTCTACTGGGGGTAGCCGCGGGTCCTATGGCTACACCTTC. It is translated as CASSSTGGSRGSYGYTF.

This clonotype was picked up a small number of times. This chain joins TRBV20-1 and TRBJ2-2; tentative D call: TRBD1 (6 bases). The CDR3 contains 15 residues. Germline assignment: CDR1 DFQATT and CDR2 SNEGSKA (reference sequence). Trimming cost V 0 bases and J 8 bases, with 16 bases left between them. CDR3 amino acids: CSARDDRGGTGELFF. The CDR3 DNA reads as TGCAGTGCTAGAGATGATCGAGGGGGTACTGGGGAGCTGTTTTTT.

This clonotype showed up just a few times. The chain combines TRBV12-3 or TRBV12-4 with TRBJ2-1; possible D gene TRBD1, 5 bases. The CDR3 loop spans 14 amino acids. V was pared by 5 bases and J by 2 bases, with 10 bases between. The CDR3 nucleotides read TGTGCCAGCAGTAGCAGGGTAGCCTACAATGAGCAGTTCTTC. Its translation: CASSSRVAYNEQFF.

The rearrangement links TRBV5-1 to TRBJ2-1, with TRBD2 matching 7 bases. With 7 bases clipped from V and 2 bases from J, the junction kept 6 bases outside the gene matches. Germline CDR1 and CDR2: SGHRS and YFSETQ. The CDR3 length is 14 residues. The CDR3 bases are TGCGCCAGCGCCCGGGACTACCCCTACAATGAGCAGTTCTTC. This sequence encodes CASARDYPYNEQFF.

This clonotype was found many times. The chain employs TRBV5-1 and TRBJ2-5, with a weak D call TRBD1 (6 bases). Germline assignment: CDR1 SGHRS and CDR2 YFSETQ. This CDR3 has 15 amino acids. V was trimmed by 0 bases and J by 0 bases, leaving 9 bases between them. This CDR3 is CASSLVGDNQETQYF. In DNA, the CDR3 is TGCGCCAGCAGCTTGGTCGGGGACAACCAAGAGACCCAGTACTTC.

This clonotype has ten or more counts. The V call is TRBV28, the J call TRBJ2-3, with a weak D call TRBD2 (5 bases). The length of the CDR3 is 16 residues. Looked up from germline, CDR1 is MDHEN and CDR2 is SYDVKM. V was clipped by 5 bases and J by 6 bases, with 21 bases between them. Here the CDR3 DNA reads TGTGCCAGCAGTCAGAACACCGGCGTCTCGGGGGATACGCAGTATTTT. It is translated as CASSQNTGVSGDTQYF.

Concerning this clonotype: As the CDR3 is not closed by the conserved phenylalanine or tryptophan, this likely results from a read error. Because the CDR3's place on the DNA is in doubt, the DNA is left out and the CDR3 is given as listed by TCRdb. The CDR3 region is CASSFGTSGGEETQSV. This chain joins TRBV7-9 and TRBJ2-5; the table assigns TRBD2, which was not confirmed against the DNA. The length of the CDR3 is 16 amino acids, counting both ends. The germline gives CDR1 SEHNR, CDR2 FQNEAQ (reference sequence).

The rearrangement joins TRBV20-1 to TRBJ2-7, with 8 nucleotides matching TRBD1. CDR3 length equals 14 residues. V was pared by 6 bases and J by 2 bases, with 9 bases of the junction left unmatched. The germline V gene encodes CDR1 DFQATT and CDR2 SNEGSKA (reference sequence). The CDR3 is CSASPPGQAYEQYV. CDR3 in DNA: TGCAGTGCCTCTCCTCCGGGACAGGCCTACGAGCAGTACGTC.

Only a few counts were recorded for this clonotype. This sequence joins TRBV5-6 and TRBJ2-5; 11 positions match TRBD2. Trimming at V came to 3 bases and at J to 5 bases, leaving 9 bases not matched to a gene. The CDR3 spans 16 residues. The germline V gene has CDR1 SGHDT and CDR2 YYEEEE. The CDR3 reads CASSSAGTSGSETQYF. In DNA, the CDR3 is TGTGCCAGCAGCTCGGCCGGGACTAGCGGATCGGAGACCCAGTACTTC.

The CDR3 DNA is TGTGCCAGCAGTTCTACAGGGGGAAGCGAGCAGTACTTC. Protein product: CASSSTGGSEQYF. This chain uses TRBV12-3 or TRBV12-4 with TRBJ2-7, with 8 bases matching TRBD1. The CDR3 contains 13 residues. V was clipped by 4 bases and J by 6 bases; unmatched bases: 5.